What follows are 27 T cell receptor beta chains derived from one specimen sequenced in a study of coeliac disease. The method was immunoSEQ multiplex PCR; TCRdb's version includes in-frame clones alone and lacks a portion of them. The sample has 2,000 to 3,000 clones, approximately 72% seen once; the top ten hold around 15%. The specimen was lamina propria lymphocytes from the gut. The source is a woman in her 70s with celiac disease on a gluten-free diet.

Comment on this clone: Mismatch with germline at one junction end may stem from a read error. In DNA form, the CDR3 reads TGTGCCAGCAGCTTGCGAGGGGGTGAAGCTTTCTTT. It translates to CASSLRGGEAFF. This chain uses TRBV5-1 with TRBJ1-1, with a weak D call TRBD1 (6 bases). The CDR3 runs to 12 residues. Germline CDR1 and CDR2: SGHRS and YFSETQ.

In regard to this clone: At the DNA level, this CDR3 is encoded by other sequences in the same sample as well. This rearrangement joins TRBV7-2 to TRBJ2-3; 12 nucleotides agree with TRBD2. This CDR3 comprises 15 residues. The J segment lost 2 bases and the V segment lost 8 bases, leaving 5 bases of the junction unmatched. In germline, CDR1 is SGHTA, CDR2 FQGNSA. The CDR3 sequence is CASSLAGGPTDTQYF. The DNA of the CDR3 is TGTGCCAGCTCCCTAGCGGGGGGGCCCACAGATACGCAGTATTTT.

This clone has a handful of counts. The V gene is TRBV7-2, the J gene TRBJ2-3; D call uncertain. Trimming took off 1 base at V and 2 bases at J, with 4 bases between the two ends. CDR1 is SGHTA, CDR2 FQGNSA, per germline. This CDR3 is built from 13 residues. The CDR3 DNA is TGTGCCAGCAGCTTAGTCCACACAGATACGCAGTATTTT. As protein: CASSLVHTDTQYF.

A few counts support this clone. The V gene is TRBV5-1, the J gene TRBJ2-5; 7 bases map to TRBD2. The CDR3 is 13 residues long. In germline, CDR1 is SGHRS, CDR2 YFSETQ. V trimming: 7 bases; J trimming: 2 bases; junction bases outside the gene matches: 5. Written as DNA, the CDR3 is TGCGCCAGCGGGGCTAGCGGTCAAGAGACCCAGTACTTC. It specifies CASGASGQETQYF.

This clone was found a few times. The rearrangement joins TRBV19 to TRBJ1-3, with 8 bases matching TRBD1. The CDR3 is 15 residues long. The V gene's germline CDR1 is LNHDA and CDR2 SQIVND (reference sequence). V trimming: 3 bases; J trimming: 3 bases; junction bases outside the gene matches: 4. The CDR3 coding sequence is TGTGCCAGTAGTATCTGGGACAGGCTTGGAAACACCATATATTTT. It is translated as CASSIWDRLGNTIYF.

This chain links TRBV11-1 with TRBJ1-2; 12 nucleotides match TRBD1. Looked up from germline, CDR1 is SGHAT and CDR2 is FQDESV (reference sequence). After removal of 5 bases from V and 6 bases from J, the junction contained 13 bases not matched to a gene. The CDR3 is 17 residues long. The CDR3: CASSPGTGGIREDGYTF. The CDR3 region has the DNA TGTGCCAGCAGCCCCGGGACAGGGGGCATAAGAGAAGATGGCTACACCTTC.

DNA for the CDR3: TGTGCCAGCAAGGGCAGGGGGCCCCAAAGTGGAGCTTTCTTT. Translating it yields CASKGRGPQSGAFF. J is TRBJ1-1 and V is TRBV6-5; 8 bases match TRBD1. The CDR3 is 14 residues long. From germline, CDR1 is MNHEY and CDR2 SVGAGI. V lost 7 bases to trimming and J lost 10 bases; unmatched junction nucleotides: 14.

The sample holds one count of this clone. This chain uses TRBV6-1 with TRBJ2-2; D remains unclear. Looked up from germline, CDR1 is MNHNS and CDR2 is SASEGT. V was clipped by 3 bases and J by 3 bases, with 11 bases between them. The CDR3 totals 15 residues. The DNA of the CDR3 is TGTGCCAGCAGTGATTTACAGAGCTACACCGGGGAGCTGTTTTTT. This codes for CASSDLQSYTGELFF.

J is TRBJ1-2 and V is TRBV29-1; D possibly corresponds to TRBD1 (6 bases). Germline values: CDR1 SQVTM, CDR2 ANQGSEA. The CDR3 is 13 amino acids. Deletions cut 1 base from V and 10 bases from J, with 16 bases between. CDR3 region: CSVEVPPDRVYTF. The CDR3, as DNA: TGCAGCGTTGAAGTCCCCCCGGACAGAGTCTACACCTTC.

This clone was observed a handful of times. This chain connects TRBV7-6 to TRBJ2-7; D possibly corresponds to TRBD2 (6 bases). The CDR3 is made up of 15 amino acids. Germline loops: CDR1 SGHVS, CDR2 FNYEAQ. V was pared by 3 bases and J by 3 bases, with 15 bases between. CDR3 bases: TGTGCCAGCAGCTTTGCTGACGGGGGACTCTACGAGCAGTACGTC. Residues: CASSFADGGLYEQYV.

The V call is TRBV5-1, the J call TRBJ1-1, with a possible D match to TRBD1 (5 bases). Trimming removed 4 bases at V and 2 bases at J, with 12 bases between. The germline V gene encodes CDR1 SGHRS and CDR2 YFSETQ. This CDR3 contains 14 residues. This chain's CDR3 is CASSLGTLNTEAFF. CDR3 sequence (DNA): TGCGCCAGCAGCCTCGGGACTCTTAACACTGAAGCTTTCTTT.

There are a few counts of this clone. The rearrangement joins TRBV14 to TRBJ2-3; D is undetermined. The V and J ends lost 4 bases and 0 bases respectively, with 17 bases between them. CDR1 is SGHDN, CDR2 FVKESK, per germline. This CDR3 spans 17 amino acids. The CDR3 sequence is CASSPASSLTSTDTQYF. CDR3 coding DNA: TGTGCCAGCAGCCCCGCATCCTCCCTCACTAGCACAGATACGCAGTATTTT.

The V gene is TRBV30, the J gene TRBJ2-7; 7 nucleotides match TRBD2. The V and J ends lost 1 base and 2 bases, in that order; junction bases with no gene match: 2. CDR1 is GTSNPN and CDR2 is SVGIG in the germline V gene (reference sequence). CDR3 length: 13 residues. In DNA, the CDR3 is TGTGCCTGGAGTGCTAGCGGACCCTACGAGCAGTACTTC. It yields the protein CAWSASGPYEQYF.

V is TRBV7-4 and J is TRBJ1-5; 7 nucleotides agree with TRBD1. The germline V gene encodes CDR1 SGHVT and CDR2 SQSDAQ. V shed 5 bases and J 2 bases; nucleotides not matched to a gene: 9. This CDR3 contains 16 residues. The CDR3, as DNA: TGTGCCAGCAGCGCCGAACAGGGGCCGGGCAATCAGCCCCAGCATTTT. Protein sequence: CASSAEQGPGNQPQHF.

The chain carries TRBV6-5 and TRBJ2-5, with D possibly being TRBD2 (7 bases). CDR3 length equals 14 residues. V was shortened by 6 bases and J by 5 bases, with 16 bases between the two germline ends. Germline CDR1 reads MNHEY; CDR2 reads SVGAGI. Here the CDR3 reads CASSDRGARETQYF. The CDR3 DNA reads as TGTGCCAGCAGCGACCGGGGGGCGCGGGAGACCCAGTACTTC.

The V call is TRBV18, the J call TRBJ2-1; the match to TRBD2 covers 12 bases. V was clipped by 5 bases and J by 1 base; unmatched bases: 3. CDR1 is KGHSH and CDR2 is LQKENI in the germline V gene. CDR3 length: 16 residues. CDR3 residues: CASSTGLAGSYNEQFF. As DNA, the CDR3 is TGTGCCAGCTCAACCGGACTAGCGGGGTCCTACAATGAGCAGTTCTTC.

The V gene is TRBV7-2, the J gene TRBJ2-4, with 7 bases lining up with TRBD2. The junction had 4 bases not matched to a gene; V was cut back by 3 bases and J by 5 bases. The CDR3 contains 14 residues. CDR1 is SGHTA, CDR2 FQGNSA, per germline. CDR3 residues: CASSLGGGQNIQYF. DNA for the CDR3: TGTGCCAGCAGCTTGGGGGGAGGGCAAAACATTCAGTACTTC.

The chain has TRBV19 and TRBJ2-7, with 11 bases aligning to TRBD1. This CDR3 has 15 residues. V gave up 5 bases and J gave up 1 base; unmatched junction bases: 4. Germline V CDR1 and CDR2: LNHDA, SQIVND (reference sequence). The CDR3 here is CASSFRDRGSYEQYF. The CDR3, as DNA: TGTGCCAGTAGTTTCCGGGACAGGGGGTCCTACGAGCAGTACTTC.

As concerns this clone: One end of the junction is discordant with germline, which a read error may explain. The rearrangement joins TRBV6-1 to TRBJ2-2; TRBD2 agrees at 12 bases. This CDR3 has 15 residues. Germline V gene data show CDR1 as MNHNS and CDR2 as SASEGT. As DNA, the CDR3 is TGTGCCAGCAACGGACTAGCGGGGAACACCGGGAAGCTGTTTTTT. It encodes CASNGLAGNTGKLFF.

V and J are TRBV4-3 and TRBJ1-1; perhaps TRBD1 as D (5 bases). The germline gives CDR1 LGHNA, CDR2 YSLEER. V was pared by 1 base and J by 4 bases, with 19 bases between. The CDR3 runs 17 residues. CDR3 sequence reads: CASSQGSPGDIATEAFF. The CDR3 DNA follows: TGCGCCAGCAGCCAAGGATCCCCGGGGGATATAGCCACTGAAGCTTTCTTT.

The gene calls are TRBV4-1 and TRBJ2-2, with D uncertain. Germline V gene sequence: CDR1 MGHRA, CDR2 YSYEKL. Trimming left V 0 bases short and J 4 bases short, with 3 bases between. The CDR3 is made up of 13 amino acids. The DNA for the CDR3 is TGCGCCAGCAGCCAAGAGCGCACCGGGGAGCTGTTTTTT. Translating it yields CASSQERTGELFF.

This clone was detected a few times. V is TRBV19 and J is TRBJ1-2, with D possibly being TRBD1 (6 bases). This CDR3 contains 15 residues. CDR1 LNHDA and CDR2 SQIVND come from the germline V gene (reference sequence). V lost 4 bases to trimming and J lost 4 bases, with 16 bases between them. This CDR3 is CASSTGRGSLYGYTF. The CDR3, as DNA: TGTGCCAGTAGTACGGGGAGGGGGAGTCTCTATGGCTACACCTTC.

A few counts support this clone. In nucleotides, the CDR3 is TGTGCCAGCAGCGTCGGGGGAACTGAGCAGTTCTTC. This gives the protein CASSVGGTEQFF. The chain uses TRBV9 and TRBJ2-1, with a possible D match to TRBD2 (6 bases). The CDR3 spans 12 residues. Germline assignment: CDR1 SGDLS and CDR2 YYNGEE. V lost 2 bases and J lost 9, with 9 bases in between.

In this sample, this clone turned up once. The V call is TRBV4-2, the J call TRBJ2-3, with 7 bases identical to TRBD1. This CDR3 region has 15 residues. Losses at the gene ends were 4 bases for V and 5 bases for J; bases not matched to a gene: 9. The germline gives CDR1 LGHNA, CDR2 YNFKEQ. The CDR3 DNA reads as TGTGCCAGCAGCCGACAGACCACAGGGGTAGATACGCAGTATTTT. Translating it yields CASSRQTTGVDTQYF.

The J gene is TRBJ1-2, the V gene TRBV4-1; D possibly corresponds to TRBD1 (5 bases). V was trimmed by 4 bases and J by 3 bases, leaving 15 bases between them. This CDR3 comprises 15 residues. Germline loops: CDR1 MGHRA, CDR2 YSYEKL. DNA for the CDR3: TGCGCCAGCAGCCGGCAGGGAAGGCCAGACTATGGCTACACCTTC. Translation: CASSRQGRPDYGYTF.

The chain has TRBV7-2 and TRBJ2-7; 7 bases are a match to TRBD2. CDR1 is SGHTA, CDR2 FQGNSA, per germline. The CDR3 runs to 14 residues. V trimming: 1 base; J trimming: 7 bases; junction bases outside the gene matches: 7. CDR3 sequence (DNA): TGTGCCAGCAGCTTAGAGGCGGGAGATGGGGAGCAGTACGTC. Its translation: CASSLEAGDGEQYV.

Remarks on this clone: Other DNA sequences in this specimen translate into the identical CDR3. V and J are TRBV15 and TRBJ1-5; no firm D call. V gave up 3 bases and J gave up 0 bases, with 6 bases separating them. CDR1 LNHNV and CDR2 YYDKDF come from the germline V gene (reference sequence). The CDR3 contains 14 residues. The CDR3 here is CATSSGYSNQPQHF. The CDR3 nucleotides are TGTGCCACCAGCAGCGGTTATAGCAATCAGCCCCAGCATTTT.